This record concerns one TCR beta chain sequence. This sample is part of a study of PD-L1 blockade in urothelial cancer. About the research overall: Atezolizumab, begun by patients at some point between 2013 and 2014, was given at 1,200 mg intravenously every 3 weeks.

The table came from immunoSEQ multiplex PCR; TCRdb's copy has only in-frame clones and leaves some out. The table lists tens of thousands of clones, around 84% of them singletons. Sample time point: pretreatment peripheral blood. All patients carried locally advanced or metastatic urothelial carcinoma. Sample numbers ranged from 1 to 8 per patient, encompassing pretreatment and on-treatment collections. The receptor was isolated from a woman in her 70s with urothelial cancer. The source material was PBMCs, sampled around atezolizumab (anti-PD-L1) treatment.

CDR3 sequence (DNA): TGTGCCAGTAGTTCCGGGACTAGAATTGAAAGGCAGTACTTC. It encodes CASSSGTRIERQYF. This chain uses TRBV19 with TRBJ2-7; TRBD2 matches at 8 bases. J was trimmed by 9 bases and V by 5 bases; bases with no gene match: 12. The CDR3 runs to 14 residues. Germline CDR1 and CDR2: LNHDA and SQIVND (reference sequence).